A selection of T cell receptor beta chains follows, all from one sample in a study of shared T cell receptors in the human thymus. Assay used: immunoSEQ multiplex PCR; TCRdb lists only in-frame clones, some missing. The sample records some 700,000 clones, approximately 83% being singletons. This sample also belongs to another study, concerning human thymus T cells.

The sample taken for sequencing was thymocytes. The receptor source for this set is a girl in the first two years of life with a congenital heart defect. CDR3s leave out the opening cysteine and the closing phenylalanine or tryptophan. D genes are given only for firm matches.

TRBJ1-1	TRBD1	TRBV5-4	ASSFGTGGPNVEAF
TRBJ1-5	-	TRBV9	ASSGHINQPQH
TRBJ2-5	-	TRBV10-3	ATNSEETQY
TRBJ2-2	TRBD1	TRBV9	ASSVHRGAGELF
TRBJ1-1	-	TRBV7-9	ASSFLRAGAATEAF
TRBJ1-2	TRBD1	TRBV15	ATSFPGGQSGGYT
TRBJ2-2	TRBD2	TRBV30	ASRGLAGGSGLSGELF
TRBJ1-2	-	TRBV29-1	SAWQRPYGYT
TRBJ1-6	TRBD1	TRBV10-3	ARESRGQGKGSPLH
TRBJ2-7	TRBD1	TRBV6-1	ASSEALETGGFDEQY
TRBJ1-1	-	TRBV28	ASRGLVNTEAF
TRBJ1-1	-	TRBV21-1	ASSPKGGRSSNTEAF
TRBJ1-2	-	TRBV28	ASRFRSGNGGYT
TRBJ2-3	TRBD1	TRBV12-5	ASGLVTGRDRGGTDTQY
TRBJ2-1	TRBD2	TRBV30	AWSPPGGSYNEQF
TRBJ2-7	-	TRBV25-1	ASSEGGASYEQY
TRBJ1-1	-	TRBV6-5	ASSYHRSGPGTEAF
TRBJ1-1	TRBD1	TRBV14	ASSQDRGTEAF
TRBJ1-6	TRBD1	TRBV6-5	ASSQTGEVNSPLH
TRBJ1-1	-	TRBV2	ASSGSEAF
TRBJ1-1	-	TRBV28	ASSRGIRAF
TRBJ2-2	TRBD2	TRBV4-1	ASSQEGWGGNTGELF
TRBJ2-2	TRBD2	TRBV5-1	ASSLFSGGNTGELF
TRBJ2-3	TRBD1	TRBV7-2	ASSLVRQGYSADTQY
TRBJ2-5	TRBD1	TRBV5-1	ASSLVQGAVWGETQY
TRBJ2-2	-	TRBV28	ASRMGLHPSANTGELF
TRBJ2-3	-	TRBV28	ASSLRSGDSTDTQY
TRBJ2-2	-	TRBV5-1	ASSLNRTPRGELF
TRBJ1-4	-	TRBV10-2	ASSEAGKVEKLF
TRBJ1-2	-	TRBV5-6	ASSLAYSGYT
TRBJ2-7	-	TRBV18	ASSPRGGMSYEQY
TRBJ2-3	-	TRBV7-9	ASSPARPAGYTTDTQY
TRBJ1-1	-	TRBV20-1	SAYPRQS
TRBJ1-1	-	TRBV9	ASSPSSTWVGNTEAF
TRBJ2-1	TRBD2	TRBV25-1	ASSDFGRGDNNEQF
TRBJ2-5	TRBD2	TRBV9	ASSPQPRVAGGETQY
TRBJ1-1	TRBD1	TRBV6-4	ASSSPELGTDTEAF
TRBJ1-5	-	TRBV7-6	ASSLDGGKPQH
TRBJ1-1	TRBD1	TRBV5-1	ASSLQDRDTEAF
TRBJ2-3	TRBD2	TRBV7-2	ASSLAPSGGTDTQY
TRBJ2-5	-	TRBV27	ASKSFGETQY
TRBJ1-1	-	TRBV6-5	ASSSQGGGTEAF
TRBJ2-1	-	TRBV29-1	SVARREEQF
TRBJ2-6	TRBD2	TRBV4-1	ASSQDLWGGTGGSGANVLT
TRBJ2-3	-	TRBV9	ASSVAGRGGQDTQY
TRBJ2-1	TRBD2	TRBV10-1	ASSGGASYNEQF
TRBJ1-1	TRBD1	TRBV7-8	ASSLVSDRGRTEAF
TRBJ2-3	TRBD2	TRBV29-1	SDEFRGDSTDTQY
TRBJ1-2	TRBD1	TRBV28	ASSFTGKTGGDGPNYGYT
TRBJ1-5	TRBD1	TRBV27	ASRPTIHPGGQPQH
TRBJ1-1	TRBD1	TRBV25-1	ASSGDRGYWDTEAF
TRBJ1-1	-	TRBV20-1	SRGEGGEAF
TRBJ2-7	-	TRBV6-1	ASMTGGYEQY